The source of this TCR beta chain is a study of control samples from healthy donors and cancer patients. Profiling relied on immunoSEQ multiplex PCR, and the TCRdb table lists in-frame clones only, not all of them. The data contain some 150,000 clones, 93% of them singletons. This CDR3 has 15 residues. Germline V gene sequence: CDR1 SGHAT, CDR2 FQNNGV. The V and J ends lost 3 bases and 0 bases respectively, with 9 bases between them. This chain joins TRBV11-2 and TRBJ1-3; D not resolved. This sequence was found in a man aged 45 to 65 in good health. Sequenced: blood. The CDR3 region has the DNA TGTGCCAGCAGCTTGGGGATCCCCTCTGGAAACACCATATATTTT. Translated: CASSLGIPSGNTIYF.